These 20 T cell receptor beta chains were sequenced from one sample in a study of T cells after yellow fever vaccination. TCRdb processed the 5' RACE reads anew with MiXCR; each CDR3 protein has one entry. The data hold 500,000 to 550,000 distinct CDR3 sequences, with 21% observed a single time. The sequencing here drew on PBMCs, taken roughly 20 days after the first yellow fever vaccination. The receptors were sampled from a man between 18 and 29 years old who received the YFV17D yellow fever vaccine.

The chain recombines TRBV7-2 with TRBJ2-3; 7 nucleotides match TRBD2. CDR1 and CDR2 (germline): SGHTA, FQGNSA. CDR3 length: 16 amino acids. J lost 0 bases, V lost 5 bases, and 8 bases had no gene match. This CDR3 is CASSKLGGTSTDTQYF. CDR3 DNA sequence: TGTGCCAGCAGCAAATTGGGGGGGACTAGCACAGATACGCAGTATTTT.

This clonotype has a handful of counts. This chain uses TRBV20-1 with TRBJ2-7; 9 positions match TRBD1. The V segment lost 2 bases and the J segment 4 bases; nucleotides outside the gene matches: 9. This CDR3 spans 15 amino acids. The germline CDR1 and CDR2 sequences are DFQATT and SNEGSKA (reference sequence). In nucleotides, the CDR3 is TGCAGTGCTAGACACCGGGACAGGGTCCTGTACGAGCAGTACTTC. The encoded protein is CSARHRDRVLYEQYF.

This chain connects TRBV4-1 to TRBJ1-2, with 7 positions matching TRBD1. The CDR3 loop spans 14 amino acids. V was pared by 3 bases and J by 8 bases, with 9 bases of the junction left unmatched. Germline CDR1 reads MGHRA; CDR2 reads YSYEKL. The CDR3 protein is CASSHPGQLIGYTF. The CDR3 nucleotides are TGCGCCAGCAGCCACCCGGGACAGTTGATCGGCTACACCTTC.

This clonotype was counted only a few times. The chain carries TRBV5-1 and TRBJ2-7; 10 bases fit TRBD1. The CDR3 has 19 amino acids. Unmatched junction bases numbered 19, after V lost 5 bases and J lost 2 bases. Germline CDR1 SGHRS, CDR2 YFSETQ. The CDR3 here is CASSDRTGTGVVRTYEQYV. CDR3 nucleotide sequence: TGCGCCAGCAGTGACCGAACCGGGACAGGGGTGGTCCGGACCTACGAGCAGTACGTC.

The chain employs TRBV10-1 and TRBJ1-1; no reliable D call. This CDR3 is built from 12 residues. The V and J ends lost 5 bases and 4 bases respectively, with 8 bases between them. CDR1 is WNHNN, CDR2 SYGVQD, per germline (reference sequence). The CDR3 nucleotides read TGCGCCAGCAGTAGGCGGTTCACTGAAGCTTTCTTT. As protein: CASSRRFTEAFF.

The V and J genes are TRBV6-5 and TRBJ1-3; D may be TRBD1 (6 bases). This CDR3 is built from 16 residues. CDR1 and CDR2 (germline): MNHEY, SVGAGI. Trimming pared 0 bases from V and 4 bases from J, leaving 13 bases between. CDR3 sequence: CASSYSLAGTGNTIYF. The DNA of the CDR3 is TGTGCCAGCAGTTACTCGTTGGCAGGGACAGGAAACACCATATATTTT.

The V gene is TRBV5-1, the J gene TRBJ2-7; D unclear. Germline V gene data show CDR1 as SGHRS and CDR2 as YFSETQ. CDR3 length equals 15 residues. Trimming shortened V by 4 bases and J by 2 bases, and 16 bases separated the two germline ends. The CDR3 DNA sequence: TGCGCCAGCAGCCACCTGGGGTGGCGGACCTACGAGCAGTACTTC. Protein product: CASSHLGWRTYEQYF.

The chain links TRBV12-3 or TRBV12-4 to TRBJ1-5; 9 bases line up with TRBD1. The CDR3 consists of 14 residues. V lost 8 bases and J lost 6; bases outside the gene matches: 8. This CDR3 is CASGTGRFGQPQHF. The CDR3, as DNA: TGTGCCAGCGGGACAGGGCGGTTTGGTCAGCCCCAGCATTTT.

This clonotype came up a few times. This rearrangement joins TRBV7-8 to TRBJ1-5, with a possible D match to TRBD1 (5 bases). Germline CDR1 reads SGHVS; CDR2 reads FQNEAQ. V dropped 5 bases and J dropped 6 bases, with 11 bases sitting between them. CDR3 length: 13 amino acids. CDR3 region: CASSEPGTQPQHF. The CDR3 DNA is TGTGCCAGCAGCGAACCAGGGACTCAGCCCCAGCATTTT.

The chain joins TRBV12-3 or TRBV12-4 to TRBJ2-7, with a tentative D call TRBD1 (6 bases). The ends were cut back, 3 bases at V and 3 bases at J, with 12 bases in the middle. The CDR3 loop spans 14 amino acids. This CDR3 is CASSFEQGDYEQYF. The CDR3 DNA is TGTGCCAGCAGTTTCGAACAGGGAGACTACGAGCAGTACTTC.

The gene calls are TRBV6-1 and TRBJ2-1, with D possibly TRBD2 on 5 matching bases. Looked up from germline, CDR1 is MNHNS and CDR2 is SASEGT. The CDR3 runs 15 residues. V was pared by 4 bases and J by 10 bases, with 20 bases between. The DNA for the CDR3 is TGTGCCAGCAGTGCGGATCGCGGACTCTTGCGGGAGCAGTTCTTC. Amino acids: CASSADRGLLREQFF.

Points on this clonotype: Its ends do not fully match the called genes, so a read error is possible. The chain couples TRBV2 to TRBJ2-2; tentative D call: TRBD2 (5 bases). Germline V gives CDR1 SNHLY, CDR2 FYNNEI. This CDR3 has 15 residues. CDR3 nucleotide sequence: TGTGCCAGCTGTGGCGGGCTGGCCTTCACCGGGAAGCTGTTTTTT. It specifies CASCGGLAFTGKLFF.

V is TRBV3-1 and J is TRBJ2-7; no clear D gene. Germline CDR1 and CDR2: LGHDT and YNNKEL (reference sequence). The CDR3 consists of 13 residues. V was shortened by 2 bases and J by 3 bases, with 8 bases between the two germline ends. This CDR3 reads CASSQSDFYEQYF. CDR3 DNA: TGTGCCAGCAGCCAAAGCGATTTCTACGAGCAGTACTTC.

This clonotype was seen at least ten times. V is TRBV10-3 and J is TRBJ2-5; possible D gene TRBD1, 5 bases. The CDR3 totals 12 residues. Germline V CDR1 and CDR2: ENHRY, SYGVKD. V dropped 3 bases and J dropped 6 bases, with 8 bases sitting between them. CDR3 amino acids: CAISDRVQTQYF. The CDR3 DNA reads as TGTGCCATCAGTGACAGGGTTCAGACCCAGTACTTC.

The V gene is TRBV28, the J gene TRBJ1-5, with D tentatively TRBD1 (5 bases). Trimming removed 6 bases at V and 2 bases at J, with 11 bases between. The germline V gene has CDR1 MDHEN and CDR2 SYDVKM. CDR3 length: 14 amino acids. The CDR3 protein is CASREGTRNQPQHF. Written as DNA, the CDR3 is TGTGCCAGCAGAGAGGGGACGCGCAATCAGCCCCAGCATTTT.

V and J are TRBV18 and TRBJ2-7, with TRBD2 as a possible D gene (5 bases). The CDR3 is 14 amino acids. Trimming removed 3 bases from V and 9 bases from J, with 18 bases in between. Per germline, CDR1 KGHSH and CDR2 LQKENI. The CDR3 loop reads CASSPRAGPSRQYF. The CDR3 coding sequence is TGTGCCAGCTCACCCCGGGCGGGCCCATCTAGGCAGTACTTC.

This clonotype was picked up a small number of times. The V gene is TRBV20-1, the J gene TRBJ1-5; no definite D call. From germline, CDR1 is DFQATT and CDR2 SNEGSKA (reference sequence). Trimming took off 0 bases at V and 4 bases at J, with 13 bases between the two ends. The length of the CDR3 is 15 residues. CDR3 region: CSARDPRMGNQPQHF. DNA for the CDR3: TGCAGTGCTAGAGATCCTAGAATGGGTAATCAGCCCCAGCATTTT.

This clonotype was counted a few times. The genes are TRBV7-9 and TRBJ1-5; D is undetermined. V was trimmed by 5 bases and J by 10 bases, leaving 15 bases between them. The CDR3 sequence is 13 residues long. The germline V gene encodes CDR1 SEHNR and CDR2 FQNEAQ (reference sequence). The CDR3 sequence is CASSLDTEVPQHF. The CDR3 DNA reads TGTGCCAGCAGCCTCGACACGGAGGTACCCCAGCATTTT.

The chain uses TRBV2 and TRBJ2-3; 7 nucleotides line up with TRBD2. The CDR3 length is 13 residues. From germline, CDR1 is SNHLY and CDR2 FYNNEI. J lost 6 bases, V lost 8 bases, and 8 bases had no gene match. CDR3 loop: CASGGSGVDTQYF. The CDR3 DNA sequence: TGTGCCAGCGGAGGGAGCGGGGTTGATACGCAGTATTTT. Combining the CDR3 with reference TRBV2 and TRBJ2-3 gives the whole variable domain EPEVTQTPSHQVTQMGQEVILRCVPISNHLYFYWYRQILGQKVEFLVSFYNNEISEKSEIFDDQFSVERPDGSNFTLKIRSTKLEDSAMYFCASGGSGVDTQYFGPGTRLTVL.

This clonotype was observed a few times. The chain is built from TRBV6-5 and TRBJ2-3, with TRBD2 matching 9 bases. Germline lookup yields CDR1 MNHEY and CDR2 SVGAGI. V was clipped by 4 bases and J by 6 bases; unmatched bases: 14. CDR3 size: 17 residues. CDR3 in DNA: TGTGCCAGCAGTTTCTTCCTCCCCGGGACTAGCAGCGATACGCAGTATTTT. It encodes CASSFFLPGTSSDTQYF.